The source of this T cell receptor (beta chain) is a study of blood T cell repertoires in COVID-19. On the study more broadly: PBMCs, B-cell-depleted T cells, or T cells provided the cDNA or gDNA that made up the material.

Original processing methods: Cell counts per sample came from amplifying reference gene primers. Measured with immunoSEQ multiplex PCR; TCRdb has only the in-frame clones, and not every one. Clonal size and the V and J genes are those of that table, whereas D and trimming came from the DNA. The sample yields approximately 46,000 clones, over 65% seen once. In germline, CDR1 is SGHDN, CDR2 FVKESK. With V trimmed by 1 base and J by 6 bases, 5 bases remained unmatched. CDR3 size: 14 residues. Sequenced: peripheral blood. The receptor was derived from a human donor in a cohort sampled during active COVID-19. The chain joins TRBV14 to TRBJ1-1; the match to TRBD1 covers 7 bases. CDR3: CASSQGLGTAEAFF. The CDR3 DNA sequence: TGTGCCAGCAGCCAAGGGCTTGGGACAGCTGAAGCTTTCTTT.